These T cell receptor beta chains were read from a single sample in a study of blood T cell repertoires in COVID-19. Measured with immunoSEQ multiplex PCR; TCRdb has only the in-frame clones, and not every one. The sample comprises roughly 150,000 clones, about 89% of which are singletons, and approximately 6.5% rests with the top ten. The sample comprised peripheral blood. Every receptor here comes from an elderly man with acute or convalescent COVID-19. The CDR3 runs from the conserved cysteine through the conserved F or W. The D gene is left open where the match is weak. Clone sizes are given selectively: once, few, many, or a class where the clone is expanded.

-,-,TRBJ1-1,TRBV28,TGTGCCAGCAGTTCCGGGGTTATGAACACTGAAGCTTTCTTT,CASSSGVMNTEAFF
-,TRBD1,TRBJ2-3,TRBV5-1,TGCGCCAGCAGCCCTCCTGGACAGGCAGATACGCAGTATTTT,CASSPPGQADTQYF
-,TRBD1,TRBJ1-5,TRBV28,TGTGCCAGCAGTGCAAACAGGGGCGGTCAGCCCCAGCATTTT,CASSANRGGQPQHF
-,-,TRBJ2-7,TRBV28,TGTGCCAGCAGCCCCAGGGGATACGAGCAGTACTTC,CASSPRGYEQYF
-,-,TRBJ1-3,TRBV7-9,TGTGCCAGCAGCCGGAGTGCTACGGCTGACTCTGGAAACACCATATATTTT,CASSRSATADSGNTIYF
-,TRBD2,TRBJ2-7,TRBV18,TGTGCCAGCTCACCACTACCCGGGACTAGCGGCCGCTACGAGCAGTACTTC,CASSPLPGTSGRYEQYF
-,TRBD1,TRBJ2-1,TRBV6-4,TGTGCCAGCAGTTCACAGGGGAACAATGAGCAGTTCTTC,CASSSQGNNEQFF
once,-,TRBJ1-3,TRBV19,TGTGCCAGTAAACTACTGCAGAGCTCTGGAAACACCATATATTTT,CASKLLQSSGNTIYF
once,-,TRBJ2-7,TRBV5-5,TGTGCCAGCAGCTTGGCGCTTGGAGACTCCTACGAGCAGTACTTC,CASSLALGDSYEQYF
-,-,TRBJ2-2,TRBV12-5,TGTGCTAGTGGTCTCGGGACCGGGGAGCTGTTTTTT,CASGLGTGELFF
once,-,TRBJ1-1,TRBV18,TGTGCCAGCTCACCACCGAGCCGAAGCACCACTGAAGCTTTCTTT,CASSPPSRSTTEAFF
once,-,TRBJ2-7,TRBV2,TGTGCCAGCAGGGACATATCATCCCACGAGCAGTACTTC,CASRDISSHEQYF
-,TRBD1,TRBJ2-7,TRBV6-5,TGTGCCAGCAGCTACCGACAGGGTCCCTACGAGCAGTACTTC,CASSYRQGPYEQYF
-,TRBD2,TRBJ2-1,TRBV5-1,TGCGCCAGCAGCTTGGACTCTAGCGGGAGGGGGAATGAGCAGTTCTTC,CASSLDSSGRGNEQFF
once,-,TRBJ1-2,TRBV7-2,TGTGCCAGCAGCATTCCAGGAAGGCAGGGCAACACCTTC,CASSIPGRQGNTF
-,TRBD1,TRBJ2-7,TRBV28,TGTGCCAGCCATAGACAGGGTGTCCCCTACGAGCAGTACTTC,CASHRQGVPYEQYF
-,TRBD1,TRBJ1-6,TRBV28,TGTGCCAGCAAAGAGGCAGGGGGCAATTCACCCCTCCACTTT,CASKEAGGNSPLHF
few,-,TRBJ2-7,TRBV18,TGTGCCAGCTCACCACGTCAGGCCGCTCCCTACGAGCAGTACTTC,CASSPRQAAPYEQYF
-,TRBD2,TRBJ2-2,TRBV19,TGTGCCAGTAGGGGAGGAGCGGGGGGGCCGAGGAGGGAGCTGTTTTTT,CASRGGAGGPRRELFF
-,-,TRBJ2-1,TRBV9,TGTGCCAGCAGCGGATCTGGACAGCTGAGCTCCTACAATGAGCAGTTCTTC,CASSGSGQLSSYNEQFF
-,TRBD2,TRBJ2-2,TRBV11-2,TGTGCCAGCAGCCTCCGGGGTAGCGGGATGAACACCGGGGAGCTGTTTTTT,CASSLRGSGMNTGELFF
once,-,TRBJ1-4,TRBV7-9,TGTGCCAGCAGCTTAGCCGGACAGAGGAATGAAAAACTGTTTTTT,CASSLAGQRNEKLFF
-,TRBD2,TRBJ2-1,TRBV6-5,TGTGCCAGCAGGATAGCGGGAGAGGATAGTGAGCAGTTCTTC,CASRIAGEDSEQFF
-,-,TRBJ1-2,TRBV19,TGTGCCAGTAGTATGAAGCCGTCTGACTATGGCTACACCTTC,CASSMKPSDYGYTF
-,-,TRBJ1-2,TRBV6-5,TGTGCCAGCAGTTACTCGATTCAGGGTAACTATGGCTACACCTTC,CASSYSIQGNYGYTF
-,TRBD1,TRBJ1-1,TRBV30,TGTGCCTGCCATAGGGGGCTTGGGGCTGAAGCTTTCTTT,CACHRGLGAEAFF
-,TRBD2,TRBJ2-1,TRBV11-2,TGTGCCAGCAGCGCTAGCGGCCCCTACAATGAGCAGTTCTTC,CASSASGPYNEQFF
-,TRBD1,TRBJ1-1,TRBV5-8,TGTGCCAGCAGCTTTGGACAGGCGGACACTGAAGCTTTCTTT,CASSFGQADTEAFF
-,TRBD2,TRBJ2-3,TRBV18,TGTGCCAGTTCCCCGACCCCTAGCGGGTACACAGATACGCAGTATTTT,CASSPTPSGYTDTQYF
-,TRBD2,TRBJ2-1,TRBV7-2,TGTGCCAGCAGCTTAGCCCAAACTACTAGCGGGGGGGACAATGAGCAGTTCTTC,CASSLAQTTSGGDNEQFF
-,TRBD1,TRBJ1-2,TRBV7-9,TGTGCCAGCAGCTTATCCCAGGGGGTGCTTGGCTACACCTTC,CASSLSQGVLGYTF
-,-,TRBJ2-3,TRBV7-2,TGTGCCAGCAGTCAGGGGTGGTCAGATACGCAGTATTTT,CASSQGWSDTQYF
-,-,TRBJ1-1,TRBV27,TGTGCCAGCAGTTTAGTTATAGGGAGTGGAGAAAACACTGAAGCTTTCTTT,CASSLVIGSGENTEAFF
-,TRBD1,TRBJ1-3,TRBV24-1,TGTGCCACCAGTGACCTATTTCCGGGACAGGTCTCCGGAAACACCATATATTTT,CATSDLFPGQVSGNTIYF
-,TRBD1,TRBJ2-3,TRBV19,TGTGCCAGTCAGGACAGGGGATGGTCAGATACGCAGTATTTT,CASQDRGWSDTQYF
-,-,TRBJ2-1,TRBV5-1,TGCGCCAGCAGCGATCTAGCGAACAATGAGCAGTTCTTC,CASSDLANNEQFF
once,TRBD1,TRBJ1-2,TRBV6-1,TGTGCCAGCAGTAAAGGACAGGGGGACCAAAACTATGGCTACACCTTC,CASSKGQGDQNYGYTF
-,-,TRBJ2-5,TRBV2,TGTGCCAGCAGTCGTACAGACCCGGGGAGCCAGTACTTC,CASSRTDPGSQYF
-,-,TRBJ1-2,TRBV5-1,TGCGCCAGCAGCTTGACAGGGTTGGACTATGGCTACACCTTC,CASSLTGLDYGYTF
-,TRBD1,TRBJ1-5,TRBV2,TGTGCCAGCAGTGTAGGGCAGGGGGCTAGGGCCCAGCATTTT,CASSVGQGARAQHF
-,-,TRBJ1-2,TRBV19,TGTGCCAGTAGTAGACGACAGAACTATGGAGGCTACACCTTC,CASSRRQNYGGYTF
-,TRBD2,TRBJ2-7,TRBV6-6,TGTGCCAGCAGCCCCAGACTAGCGGGAGCCTACGAGCAGTACTTC,CASSPRLAGAYEQYF
-,TRBD2,TRBJ2-3,TRBV7-6,TGTGCCAGCAGCTACGGGACTAGCGGGAGTGGAGGAGATACGCAGTATTTT,CASSYGTSGSGGDTQYF
once,-,TRBJ1-6,TRBV11-2,TGTGCCAGCAGCTTGGGGTCCCAGGGAGGTTCACCCCTCCACTTT,CASSLGSQGGSPLHF
few,-,TRBJ2-2,TRBV6-5,TGTGCCAGCAGTCAAACCTCACAGGGAACCGGGGAGCTGTTTTTT,CASSQTSQGTGELFF
-,-,TRBJ2-7,TRBV5-1,TGCGCCAGCAGCTCCGGGACACCTACCTACGAGCAGTACTTC,CASSSGTPTYEQYF
-,-,TRBJ2-7,TRBV3-1/TRBV3-2,TGTGCCAGCAGCCCAATTACCCGGGACACGGCTAGGGAGCAGTACTTC,CASSPITRDTAREQYF